This paragraph reports one T cell receptor beta chain. The sample belongs to a study of cytomegalovirus exposure and HLA in healthy donors. Use of 60 Vbeta and 13 Jbeta primers characterized the PCR. TCRdb keeps only in-frame clones here, not all; method: immunoSEQ multiplex PCR. Of about 89,000 clones listed, roughly 10% are singletons. CDR1 KGHSH and CDR2 LQKENI come from the germline V gene. The CDR3 is 15 amino acids. Trimming took 5 bases from V and 2 from J; bases not matched to a gene: 6. The TCR originated in a man aged 45-65 years in good health and CMV-seropositive. V is TRBV18 and J is TRBJ2-3; 8 bases align to TRBD2. Sequenced: PBMCs. CDR3 sequence: CASSSTSGYTDTQYF. For the CDR3, the DNA is TGTGCCAGCTCATCAACTAGCGGTTACACAGATACGCAGTATTTT.